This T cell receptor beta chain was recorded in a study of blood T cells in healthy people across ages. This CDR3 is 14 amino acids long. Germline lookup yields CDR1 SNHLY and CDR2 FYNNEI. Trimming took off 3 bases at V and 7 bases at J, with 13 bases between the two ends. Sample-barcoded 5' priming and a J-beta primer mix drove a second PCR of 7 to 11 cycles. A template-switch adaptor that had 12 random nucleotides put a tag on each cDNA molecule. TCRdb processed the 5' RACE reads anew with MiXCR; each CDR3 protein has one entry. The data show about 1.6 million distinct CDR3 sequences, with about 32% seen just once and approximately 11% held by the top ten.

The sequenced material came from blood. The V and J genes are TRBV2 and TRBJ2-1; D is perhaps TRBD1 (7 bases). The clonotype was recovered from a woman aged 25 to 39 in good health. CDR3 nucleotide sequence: TGTGCCAGCAGTGACCAGACAGGGAGGAATGAGCAGTTCTTC. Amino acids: CASSDQTGRNEQFF.